This TCR beta chain was identified during a study of sequential checkpoint blockade in melanoma. Overall study: Patients were randomized 1:1 to nivolumab-then-ipilimumab or ipilimumab-then-nivolumab first-line.

The V end lost 5 bases, the J end lost 15 bases, and 14 bases lay between the germline ends. The CDR3 totals 11 residues. The germline V gene encodes CDR1 SEHNR and CDR2 FQNEAQ (reference sequence). Regarding treatment: randomized to nivolumab then ipilimumab (arm A) or the reverse (arm B). Generated by immunoSEQ multiplex PCR, the TCRdb table keeps only in-frame clones and is missing some. The sample yields 17,000 or so clones, 45% to 65% seen once. The chain combines TRBV7-9 with TRBJ2-1, with D tentatively TRBD2 (5 bases). The origin of this receptor is a human donor with melanoma. The material sequenced was CD8+ T cells sorted from blood (inferred from file names), taken from a patient given nivolumab and ipilimumab in sequence. The CDR3 sequence: CASSRPEEGFF. As DNA, the CDR3 is TGTGCCAGCAGCCGTCCCGAAGAGGGGTTCTTC.